This T cell receptor beta chain was sequenced in a study of T-cell memory formation after mild COVID-19. The V end lost 0 bases, the J end lost 0 bases, and 14 bases lay between the germline ends. This CDR3 has 17 residues. The germline V gene has CDR1 MNHEY and CDR2 SVGAGI. Comment on this clonotype: No antigen is known for it.

The study's findings and limits: CD4/CD8 balance held among clones contracting day 15 to 85, and later expanders leaned CD4+. Pre-infection memory already had some responding clones, implying cross-reactive memory joined. Proof of SARS-CoV-2 specificity was absent for the second-wave clones that crested on day 37.

With constant-segment primers, 5'RACE yielded cDNA libraries of TCR alpha and TCR beta that carried sample barcodes and UMIs. TCRdb reprocessed the 5' RACE reads via MiXCR and lists one record per CDR3 protein. The sample includes hundreds of thousands of distinct CDR3 sequences, around 20% of them seen just once. The V and J genes are TRBV6-5 and TRBJ1-2; D gene uncertain. This clonotype was sampled from an adult woman who had mild COVID-19 (a few samples of this study predate the infection). Cell type and time point are not known. Specimen: PBMCs or a T cell subset sorted from them (not recorded which). DNA of the CDR3: TGTGCCAGCAGTTACTCCCCGTTTCGGCGTACTAACTATGGCTACACCTTC. Translated, it gives CASSYSPFRRTNYGYTF.